This T cell receptor (beta chain) emerged from a study of T cell repertoires in cytomegalovirus infection. The CDR3 length is 18 residues. J lost 0 bases, V lost 5 bases, and 8 bases had no gene match. CDR1 and CDR2 from the germline V gene are MDHEN and SYDVKM. From the reads, TCRdb called clonotypes with MiXCR, one entry per CDR3 protein. Of 630,000 or so distinct CDR3 sequences detected, approximately 24% appear once; the ten largest clones hold 7% to 9%. Input material: CD8+ T cells from PBMCs. The sequence derives from a human donor in good health (CMV status not recorded). Some clones in this sample may be carry-over from other donors' samples. The J gene is TRBJ2-5, the V gene TRBV28, with 14 bases matching TRBD2. The DNA of the CDR3 is TGTGCCAGCAGTACCCTGACTAGCGGGGGGGCCCACCAAGAGACCCAGTACTTC. This sequence encodes CASSTLTSGGAHQETQYF.